This TCR beta chain was recovered during a study of graft-versus-host responses after intestinal transplantation. This clone is a singleton in its sample. The target antigen is unknown. Germline V gene lookup returns CDR1 SGHVS and CDR2 FQNEAQ. The CDR3 consists of 16 residues. V gave up 5 bases and J gave up 5 bases; unmatched junction bases: 10. Generated by immunoSEQ multiplex PCR, the TCRdb table keeps only in-frame clones and is missing some. The sample consists of roughly 25,000 clones, approximately 95% of them appearing once. Study-wide results and limits: Among recipient marrow samples, GvH clones were found; some appeared first in ileum or blood.

This specimen consisted of PBMCs, obtained 18 days after transplant. The receptor was derived from a human patient who received an intestinal transplant, so some T cells may come from the graft donor. The V gene is TRBV7-8, the J gene TRBJ1-4; TRBD1 matches at 8 bases. As DNA, the CDR3 is TGTGCCAGCAGCCCTCAAGGACAGGGACGAAATGAAAAACTGTTTTTT. Translating gives CASSPQGQGRNEKLFF.